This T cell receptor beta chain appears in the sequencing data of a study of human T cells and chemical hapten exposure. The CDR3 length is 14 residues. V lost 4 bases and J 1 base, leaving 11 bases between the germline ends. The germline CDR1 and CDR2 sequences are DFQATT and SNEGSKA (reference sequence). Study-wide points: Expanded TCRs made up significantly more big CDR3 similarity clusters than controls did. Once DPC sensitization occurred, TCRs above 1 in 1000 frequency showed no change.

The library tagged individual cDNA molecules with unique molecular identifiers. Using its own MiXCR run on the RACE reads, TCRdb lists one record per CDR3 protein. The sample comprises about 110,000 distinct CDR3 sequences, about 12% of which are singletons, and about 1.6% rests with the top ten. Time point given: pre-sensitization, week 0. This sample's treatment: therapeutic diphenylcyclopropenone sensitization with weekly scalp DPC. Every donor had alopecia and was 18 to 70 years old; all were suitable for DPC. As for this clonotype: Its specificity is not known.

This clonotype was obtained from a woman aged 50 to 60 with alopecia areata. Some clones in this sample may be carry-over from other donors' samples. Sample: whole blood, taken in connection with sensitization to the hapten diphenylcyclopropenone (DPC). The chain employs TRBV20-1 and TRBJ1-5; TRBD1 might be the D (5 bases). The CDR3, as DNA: TGCAGTGCTATGACAGCTCTGAGCAATCAGCCCCAGCATTTT. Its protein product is CSAMTALSNQPQHF.